This is a list of T cell receptor beta chains from one sample in a study of cytomegalovirus exposure and HLA in healthy donors. Some clones are missing from TCRdb's copy, which holds only in-frame ones; the method was immunoSEQ multiplex PCR. This sample has some 100,000 clones, with about four fifths found just once. Source material: PBMCs. The receptors originated from a woman in her seventies in good health and CMV-seropositive. Both conserved end residues are part of each CDR3. D genes are given only for firm matches. For some rows the clone size is stated as once, few or many, or as a class when expanded; others skip it.

d_gene	abundance	j_gene	v_gene	CDR3aa
TRBD1	few	TRBJ2-1	TRBV9	CASSSRDSRNEQFF
NA	NA	TRBJ1-4	TRBV11-1	CASSARQAFNEKLFF
TRBD2	NA	TRBJ2-5	TRBV9	CASSVGGGLYQETQYF
NA	NA	TRBJ2-5	TRBV7-8	CASSLRHQGGLETQYF
NA	NA	TRBJ1-1	TRBV27	CASRQNRERTEAFF
NA	NA	TRBJ1-2	TRBV25-1	CASSELAAGSDGYTF
NA	NA	TRBJ1-5	TRBV7-2	CASSSISGAGQPQHF
TRBD2	NA	TRBJ2-7	TRBV7-2	CASSPGLAGVEQYF
NA	NA	TRBJ2-3	TRBV10-1	CASSEGFGDTQYF
TRBD2	once	TRBJ2-7	TRBV5-1	CASSLGASGGSEQYF
TRBD1	few	TRBJ1-3	TRBV11-2	CASSSPRGQGVRNTIYF
NA	NA	TRBJ1-4	TRBV5-1	CASSSDAGSRNEKLFF
NA	NA	TRBJ2-3	TRBV9	CASSVGPRVADTQYF
TRBD2	NA	TRBJ2-7	TRBV10-1	CASSAGGVLEQYF
TRBD2	NA	TRBJ2-7	TRBV7-7	CASSMGGVNEQYF
NA	NA	TRBJ2-2	TRBV7-8	CASSLGDTYTGELFF